The clone carrying this TCR beta chain has only a few counts. Its matching antigen is unknown. V lost 0 bases, J lost 5 bases, and 8 bases lay in between. The CDR3 loop spans 14 amino acids. CDR1 and CDR2 from the germline V gene are KGHSH and LQKENI. The iRepertoire nested amplicon-rescue multiplex PCR amplified TCR alpha and beta CDR3s from RNA. TCRdb ran MiXCR on the multiplex PCR reads and lists one entry per CDR3 protein. The sample holds more than 350,000 distinct CDR3 sequences; roughly two fifths are singletons and the top ten take about 12%. The data belong to a study of glioma-infiltrating T cells. Turning to the study itself: Dexamethasone exposure before glioma surgery was limited to six or fewer days. Whole-study findings and limits: Gliomas, especially low-grade, showed above-expected tissue-blood divergence; non-neoplastic patients showed below.

The rearrangement uses TRBV18 and TRBJ2-1, with no clear D. Sequenced material: glioma tissue, nonneoplastic brain tissue, or PBMCs (not recorded which). The sequence came from a human donor with low-grade glioma or glioblastoma, undergoing nonglioma brain surgery, or in good health (not recorded which). The CDR3 here is CASSPPHQDNEQFF. DNA of the CDR3: TGTGCCAGCTCACCACCGCACCAAGACAATGAGCAGTTCTTC.